This T cell receptor (beta chain) derives from a study of blood T cells in healthy people across ages (dated by TCRdb to the mid-2010s). As for the study more broadly: In model experiments, template switching captured roughly one uniquely barcoded TCR beta cDNA molecule for every two T cells. To track age-related changes in TCR beta repertoire diversity, the study relied on deep sequencing normalized with unique cDNA molecular identifiers. The donors were divided into four age groups: young (average around 16 years), middle-aged (approximately 42), aged (roughly 66) and long-lived (about 80). To avoid experimental bias, donors of different ages were distributed randomly across sequencing lanes. Two additional independent replicas of 1 million unique cDNA reads from the same blood draw were analyzed for two donors (one aged 18 to 30 and one aged 80 or older). Study-level results and caveats: Estimates of total diversity based on one million sequenced T cells were considered lower bounds and underestimates. Compared with the aged group, the long-lived group had more naive CD4+ T cells, fewer expanded clones and increased TCR diversity, suggesting age selection. As age increased, observed TCR beta diversity per million T cells dropped in a roughly linear way, and a significant reduction was already evident by age about 40. The percentage of naive T cells measured by flow cytometry correlated strongly with observed TCR beta diversity. Conclusive comparison of naive and antigen-experienced compartments was prevented by the profiling of bulk unsorted PBMCs. Donor CMV infection status was unknown, potentially confounding age-related changes in expanded clonotypes.

To prepare the library, 5' RACE was applied. Sequencing used an Illumina HiSeq 2500. A second roughly 6 to 12 cycle PCR used a sample-barcoded 5' primer and a J-beta primer mix. Each TCR beta cDNA molecule received a unique molecular identifier from a template-switch 5' adaptor carrying 12 random nucleotides. Each sample yielded at least 2.5 million CDR3-containing paired-end reads. All of the RNA was converted into first-strand cDNA using the Mint cDNA synthesis kit, with a TRBC-specific oligonucleotide serving as the primer. All cDNA was treated with uracil-DNA glycosylase and then went through a first 18-cycle PCR with the universal primers M1SS and BC2_uni_R. From the authors' description of their analysis: Each sample was normalized by randomly selecting 1 million high-quality reads, each carrying a distinct molecular identifier. Instead of being binned into consensus sequences, reads that shared molecular identifiers were thrown out. MiTCR, set to a Q25 quality threshold and the strictest error-elimination algorithm, was used for CDR3 identification, clonotype clustering and error correction. A nonparametric unseen species model using Euler transformation provided a lower-bound estimate of total TCR beta diversity. The public sequencing data were trimmed at Q25 with fastp and processed into clonotypes with MiXCR by TCRdb, which kept only in-frame beta chains. All rows with the same CDR3 protein become a single entry with the most common DNA and genes. The V and J calls shown here were made by TCRdb, not taken from the authors' results. The sample table shows approximately 1,000,000 distinct CDR3 sequences, and around two fifths are seen once. The top ten clones comprise around 13% of the sample.

From a lookup of the germline V gene, CDR1 and CDR2 are MGHRA and YSYEKL. Including the terminal cysteine and phenylalanine, the CDR3 comprises 15 residues. The kept DNA is CDR3 alone, 45 bases in frame from the first base. The approximately 39 donors, aged roughly 6 to 95 years, were systemically healthy Caucasian individuals from Russia. Roughly 10 milliliters of peripheral blood were drawn from each donor into EDTA-treated Vacutainer tubes. Ficoll-Paque density-gradient centrifugation was used to isolate PBMCs, with at least 7 million per sample. Trizol reagent was used to extract total RNA from the PBMCs, yielding at least 5 micrograms per sample. For every donor, flow cytometry on a PBMC aliquot measured the percentage of naive CD45RAhigh/CD27high T cells. As to this clonotype: The target of this receptor is not known. Relative to the germline gene, one junction end is altered; a read error may explain this.

The specimen sequenced was blood. This sequence uses TRBV4-1 and TRBJ2-2; 9 bases in the middle match TRBD1. The source is a man aged 18 to 30 in good health. The CDR3 region has the sequence CASRLQGADTRELFF. Read as DNA, the sequence is TGCGCCAGCAGACTACAGGGGGCAGACACCAGGGAGCTGTTTTTT.